These T cell receptor beta chains were read from a single sample in a study of cytomegalovirus exposure and HLA in healthy donors. Data came from immunoSEQ multiplex PCR; TCRdb stores just in-frame clones and leaves some out. The table includes approximately 220,000 clones, 70% to 85% detected once. The material sequenced was PBMCs. The receptors stem from a girl under 10 years old in good health and CMV-seronegative. The CDR3 runs from the conserved cysteine through the conserved F or W.

v_call	j_call	cdr3_aa
TRBV6-4	TRBJ2-3	CASDPSGGSGDTQYF
TRBV19	TRBJ2-6	CASTRFPSSGANVLTF
TRBV4-2	TRBJ1-2	CASSQARGSYGYTF
TRBV5-1	TRBJ1-1	CASRAGDTEAFF
TRBV6-5	TRBJ1-1	CASSQGASAFF
TRBV9	TRBJ2-1	CASSGVAGGGNEQFF
TRBV28	TRBJ2-7	CASSTSGLALPRYEQYF
TRBV5-1	TRBJ2-1	CASSVLGDRSDNEQFF
TRBV5-4	NA	CASSRPGYEQYF
TRBV6-4	TRBJ1-2	CASSDSMRGSNGYTF
TRBV4-1	TRBJ2-7	CASSQGLIIGEQYF
TRBV20-1	TRBJ1-4	CSAVVYEKLFF
TRBV11-3	TRBJ2-7	CASSRQSGSYEQYF
TRBV6-1	TRBJ1-5	CASSERGNQPQHF
TRBV6-1	TRBJ1-2	CASSVGQGRFNGYTF
TRBV19	TRBJ2-1	CASSPFAGMVNEQFF
TRBV7-9	TRBJ1-1	CASSPMNTEAFF
TRBV19	TRBJ1-5	CASSPRAAPQPQHF
TRBV5-1	TRBJ2-1	CASGFRGPTYNEQFF
TRBV2	TRBJ1-1	CASGILPEAFF
TRBV29-1	TRBJ2-4	CSGTQGAKNIQYF
TRBV5-4	TRBJ2-3	CASSPSTDTQYF
TRBV18	TRBJ1-2	CASSYNRDSSNYGYTF
TRBV7-3	TRBJ2-2	CASNPTGSTGELFF
TRBV4-2	TRBJ2-1	CASSQDPVASDRPYNEQFF
TRBV21-1	TRBJ1-1	CASSQEGTERNTEAFF
TRBV21-1	TRBJ1-1	CASSQSPGGTEAFF
TRBV28	TRBJ1-1	CASSSRVAAFF
TRBV2	TRBJ2-2	CASREGGVNTGELFF
TRBV6-5	TRBJ2-2	CASRPRGLNTGELFF
TRBV28	TRBJ2-3	CASSSPGSGTDTQYF
TRBV7-2	TRBJ1-1	CASSLDMAAEAFF
TRBV11-3	TRBJ2-1	CASSSDRQSYNEQFF
TRBV27	TRBJ2-7	CASSLRQGSYEQYF
TRBV30	TRBJ2-1	CAWRVGGSYNEQFF
TRBV11-3	TRBJ2-2	CASSLIYKTGELFF
TRBV7-2	TRBJ2-1	CASGLAGSSYNEQFF
TRBV27	TRBJ2-7	CASSLSVTYEQYF